This TCR beta chain stems from a study of control samples from healthy donors and cancer patients. Trimming took 8 bases from V and 3 from J, leaving 20 bases between them. CDR1 and CDR2 from the germline V gene are SGHAT and FQNNGV. This CDR3 comprises 15 residues. TCRdb's copy holds only in-frame clones and misses some; the assay was immunoSEQ multiplex PCR. The sample gives some 130,000 clones, roughly 90% of which show up once; 6% to 9.5% is in the top ten. Sequenced sample: PBMCs. V is TRBV11-2 and J is TRBJ2-7; the D gene is possibly TRBD2 (6 bases). This clonotype originated in a man in his forties or fifties with head and neck cancer. The CDR3 is CASADDVAGNYEQYF. The CDR3 nucleotides are TGTGCCAGCGCCGATGACGTGGCGGGGAACTACGAGCAGTACTTC. The complete variable domain, with remaining parts taken from reference TRBV11-2 and TRBJ2-7, reads EAGVAQSPRYKIIEKRQSVAFWCNPISGHATLYWYQQILGQGPKLLIQFQNNGVVDDSQLPKDRFSAERLKGVDSTLKIQPAKLEDSAVYLCASADDVAGNYEQYFGPGTRLTVT.